One sample yielded the 23 T cell receptor beta chains listed below, sequenced in a study of PD-1 blockade in mismatch repair-deficient tumors. The table came from immunoSEQ multiplex PCR; TCRdb's copy has only in-frame clones and leaves some out. Of some 84,000 clones in the sample, around 85% were seen once. The material sequenced was peripheral blood, taken 12 weeks after starting pembrolizumab. These receptors came from an adult with mismatch repair-deficient cancer.

The genes are TRBV5-5 and TRBJ2-7; maybe TRBD1 (6 bases). The CDR3 contains 15 residues. Trimming shortened V by 0 bases and J by 4 bases, and 14 bases separated the two germline ends. Germline CDR1 and CDR2: SGHKS and YYEKEE (reference sequence). CDR3 sequence reads: CASSLGRDNNYEQYF. The DNA for the CDR3 is TGTGCCAGCAGCTTGGGCAGGGACAACAATTACGAGCAGTACTTC.

V and J are TRBV5-8 and TRBJ1-4; D not certain. The CDR3 consists of 17 residues. V was trimmed by 5 bases and J by 2 bases, leaving 19 bases between them. Germline assignment: CDR1 SGHTS and CDR2 YDEGEE. The CDR3 sequence is CASSSGPPTPTNEKLFF. The CDR3 DNA reads TGTGCCAGCAGTTCCGGGCCCCCGACCCCTACTAATGAAAAACTGTTTTTT.

V usage is TRBV9 and J usage is TRBJ1-1; 8 positions match TRBD1. CDR3 length: 17 residues. Germline CDR1 and CDR2: SGDLS and YYNGEE. V lost 0 bases to trimming and J lost 4 bases; unmatched junction nucleotides: 11. CDR3 sequence reads: CASSVGRTGSEGTEAFF. The CDR3, as DNA: TGTGCCAGCAGCGTAGGAAGGACAGGGAGTGAAGGCACTGAAGCTTTCTTT.

The chain uses TRBV4-1 and TRBJ2-1; 12 nucleotides match TRBD2. The V gene's germline CDR1 is MGHRA and CDR2 YSYEKL. This CDR3 has 17 residues. The V segment lost 4 bases and the J segment 0 bases; nucleotides outside the gene matches: 4. The CDR3 region is CASSRTSGDSSYNEQFF. In DNA form, the CDR3 reads TGCGCCAGCAGCCGGACTAGCGGGGATAGCTCCTACAATGAGCAGTTCTTC.

CDR3 region: CASSLEGREAFF. CDR3 DNA: TGTGCCAGCAGTTTAGAGGGGCGTGAAGCTTTCTTT. The chain carries TRBV27 and TRBJ1-1; D might be TRBD1 (5 bases). The length of the CDR3 is 12 residues. In germline, CDR1 is MNHEY, CDR2 SMNVEV (reference sequence). Trimming left V 2 bases short and J 7 bases short, with 8 bases between.

This clone was seen only once. A read error may account for a junction end that differs from germline. This chain joins TRBV7-7 and TRBJ2-2; D ambiguous. The CDR3 runs 15 residues. The V gene's germline CDR1 is SSHAT and CDR2 FNYEAQ (reference sequence). The CDR3 loop is CASSLVYGGTGELFF. DNA of the CDR3: TGTGCTAGCAGCTTAGTATATGGCGGCACCGGGGAGCTGTTTTTT.

The V call is TRBV5-4, the J call TRBJ1-4, with D perhaps TRBD1 (5 bases). Per the germline V gene, CDR1 is SGHNT and CDR2 is YYREEE (reference sequence). V was clipped by 3 bases and J by 0 bases, with 9 bases between them. The CDR3 has 15 amino acids. CDR3 amino acids: CASSSGSATNEKLFF. Here the CDR3 DNA reads TGTGCCAGCAGCTCAGGGAGTGCAACTAATGAAAAACTGTTTTTT.

This clone was observed a single time. The chain uses TRBV6-4 and TRBJ2-5; D is perhaps TRBD2 (6 bases). There are 16 residues in the CDR3. Trimming took 0 bases from V and 5 from J, leaving 16 bases between them. Germline V CDR1 and CDR2: MRHNA, SNTAGT. This chain's CDR3 is CASSDSIRLGRETQYF. The CDR3 DNA is TGTGCCAGCAGTGACTCCATTCGACTGGGGAGGGAGACCCAGTACTTC.

The chain uses TRBV19 and TRBJ2-7; the match to TRBD1 covers 7 bases. Germline V lookup: CDR1 LNHDA, CDR2 SQIVND (reference sequence). The CDR3 contains 12 residues. Trimming removed 4 bases from V and 6 bases from J; junction bases left unmatched: 3. The CDR3 region has the DNA TGTGCCAGTAGTAAAAGGACAGGCGAGCAGTACTTC. Translating it yields CASSKRTGEQYF. Variable domain in full (rest from reference TRBV19 and TRBJ2-7): DGGITQSPKYLFRKEGQNVTLSCEQNLNHDAMYWYRQDPGQGLRLIYYSQIVNDFQKGDIAEGYSVSREKKESFPLTVTSAQKNPTAFYLCASSKRTGEQYFGPGTRLTVT.

The chain is built from TRBV7-3 and TRBJ2-1; TRBD2 matches 7 bases. J gave up 0 bases and V 2 bases, and 4 bases lay outside the gene matches. CDR1 is SGHTA and CDR2 is FQGTGA in the germline V gene. The CDR3 spans 16 residues. Written as DNA, the CDR3 is TGTGCCAGCAGCTTACTAGCGGACCACTCCTACAATGAGCAGTTCTTC. Protein sequence: CASSLLADHSYNEQFF.

The DNA of the CDR3 is TGTGCCAGCCGCCTGACACCCACCTCTGGGGCCAACGTCCTGACTTTC. Translated: CASRLTPTSGANVLTF. The V call is TRBV19, the J call TRBJ2-6; D is unclear. Looked up from germline, CDR1 is LNHDA and CDR2 is SQIVND (reference sequence). CDR3 length: 16 amino acids. Trimming left V 9 bases short and J 0 bases short, with 15 bases between.

The chain links TRBV11-3 to TRBJ1-1, with D unresolved. The CDR3 has 13 residues. Germline CDR1 reads SGHNT; CDR2 reads YENEEA. V gave up 4 bases and J gave up 2 bases, with 8 bases separating them. CDR3 residues: CASSYAGNTEAFF. The DNA of the CDR3 is TGTGCCAGCAGCTATGCGGGTAACACTGAAGCTTTCTTT.

The V and J genes are TRBV7-3 and TRBJ2-3; D may match TRBD1 or TRBD2 (5 bases each). V gave up 3 bases and J gave up 6 bases, with 16 bases separating them. This CDR3 region has 15 residues. From germline, CDR1 is SGHTA and CDR2 FQGTGA. In DNA, the CDR3 is TGTGCCAGCAGCTTCGGGACGCGTCACGGGGATACGCAGTATTTT. Translated: CASSFGTRHGDTQYF.

V usage is TRBV19 and J usage is TRBJ1-4; 7 bases agree with TRBD1. The CDR3 consists of 12 residues. The J segment lost 12 bases and the V segment lost 3 bases, leaving 4 bases of the junction unmatched. Germline CDR1 and CDR2: LNHDA and SQIVND (reference sequence). The CDR3 DNA follows: TGTGCCAGTAGTATCGACAGGGTGGAACTGTTTTTT. Its protein product is CASSIDRVELFF.

V and J are TRBV20-1 and TRBJ2-3; no definite D call. The CDR3 contains 11 residues. The V gene lost 0 bases and the J gene lost 4 bases, with 2 bases spanning the gap. CDR1 is DFQATT, CDR2 SNEGSKA, per germline (reference sequence). CDR3 region: CSARDADTQYF. DNA of the CDR3: TGCAGTGCTAGAGATGCAGATACGCAGTATTTT.

The CDR3 is CASSFAGALGNTIYF. The CDR3 nucleotides are TGTGCCAGCAGTTTTGCAGGGGCGCTTGGAAACACCATATATTTT. The chain carries TRBV5-4 and TRBJ1-3, with D maybe TRBD1 (6 bases). V shed 5 bases and J shed 3 bases, with 15 bases lying between them. Germline lookup yields CDR1 SGHNT and CDR2 YYREEE (reference sequence). The CDR3 length is 15 residues.

V and J are TRBV15 and TRBJ2-6; D not certain. There are 15 residues in the CDR3. The ends were cut back, 1 base at V and 1 base at J, with 5 bases in the middle. Germline V gene lookup returns CDR1 LNHNV and CDR2 YYDKDF (reference sequence). The chain's CDR3 is CATSRAYSGANVLTF. Here the CDR3 DNA reads TGTGCCACCAGCAGAGCTTATTCTGGGGCCAACGTCCTGACTTTC.

The chain employs TRBV19 and TRBJ2-7, with D hard to call. V gave up 1 base and J gave up 6 bases, with 16 bases separating them. This CDR3 comprises 15 residues. The germline V gene has CDR1 LNHDA and CDR2 SQIVND (reference sequence). CDR3 nucleotide sequence: TGTGCCAGTAGTATAGCAGCTGCAGGCCCCAGCGAGCAGTACTTC. Translating gives CASSIAAAGPSEQYF.

In this sample, this clone turned up once. The chain employs TRBV2 and TRBJ2-1; 11 nucleotides align to TRBD2. The V and J ends lost 3 bases and 9 bases, in that order; junction bases with no gene match: 7. The CDR3 spans 15 residues. In germline, CDR1 is SNHLY, CDR2 FYNNEI. The CDR3 protein is CASSDLAGGFGEQFF. Here the CDR3 DNA reads TGTGCCAGCAGTGACCTAGCGGGGGGTTTTGGTGAGCAGTTCTTC.

V gene TRBV19 combines with J gene TRBJ2-3; D is unclear. Deletions cut 4 bases from V and 2 bases from J, with 16 bases between. From germline, CDR1 is LNHDA and CDR2 SQIVND (reference sequence). The CDR3 is 16 amino acids. This CDR3 is CASSNLSRASTDTQYF. For the CDR3, the DNA is TGTGCCAGTAGTAACCTCTCAAGGGCCTCCACAGATACGCAGTATTTT.

The chain joins TRBV5-1 to TRBJ2-3; tentative D call: TRBD2 (5 bases). There are 12 residues in the CDR3. Trimming left V 1 base short and J 9 bases short, with 9 bases between. Germline V gene sequence: CDR1 SGHRS, CDR2 YFSETQ. The CDR3 loop is CASSLQDSTQYF. The DNA for the CDR3 is TGCGCCAGCAGCTTGCAGGACTCCACGCAGTATTTT.

The CDR3 sequence is CASSYQGARTSAETQYF. CDR3 nucleotide sequence: TGTGCCAGCAGCTACCAGGGGGCCCGTACAAGTGCAGAGACCCAGTACTTC. The rearrangement links TRBV7-6 to TRBJ2-5, with 8 bases fitting TRBD1. The CDR3 totals 17 residues. V gave up 4 bases and J gave up 4 bases; unmatched junction bases: 14. The germline V gene has CDR1 SGHVS and CDR2 FNYEAQ.

The rearrangement joins TRBV27 to TRBJ2-6; perhaps TRBD1 as D (6 bases). The CDR3 totals 14 residues. CDR1 is MNHEY, CDR2 SMNVEV, per germline (reference sequence). V lost 4 bases to trimming and J lost 4 bases, with 8 bases between them. The DNA of the CDR3 is TGTGCCAGCAGTTCAGGGGCCGGGGCCAACGTCCTGACTTTC. Amino acid sequence: CASSSGAGANVLTF.